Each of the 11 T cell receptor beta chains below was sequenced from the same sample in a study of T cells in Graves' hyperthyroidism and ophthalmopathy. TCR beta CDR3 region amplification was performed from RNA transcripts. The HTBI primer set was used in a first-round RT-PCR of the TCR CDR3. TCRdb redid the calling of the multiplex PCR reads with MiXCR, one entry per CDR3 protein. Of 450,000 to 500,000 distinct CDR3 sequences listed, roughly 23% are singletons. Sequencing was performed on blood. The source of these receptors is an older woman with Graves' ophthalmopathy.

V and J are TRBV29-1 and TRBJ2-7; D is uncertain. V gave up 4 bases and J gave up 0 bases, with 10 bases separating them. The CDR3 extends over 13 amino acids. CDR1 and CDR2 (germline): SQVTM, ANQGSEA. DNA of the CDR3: TGCAGCGTTGTAGATCTGCGCTCCTACGAGCAGTACTTC. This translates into CSVVDLRSYEQYF.

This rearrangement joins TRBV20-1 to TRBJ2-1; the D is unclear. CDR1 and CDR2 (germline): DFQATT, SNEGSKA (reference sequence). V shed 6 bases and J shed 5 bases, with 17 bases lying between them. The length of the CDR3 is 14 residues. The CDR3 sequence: CSANVPAGNNEQFF. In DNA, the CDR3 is TGCAGTGCCAATGTCCCGGCAGGAAACAATGAGCAGTTCTTC.

In DNA, the CDR3 is TGTGCCAGCAGCCAAGATTGCCGGGAAGCTTTCTTT. Translation gives CASSQDCREAFF. The chain links TRBV3-1 to TRBJ1-1; D is unresolved. V lost 0 bases, J lost 8 bases, and 7 bases lay in between. The CDR3 runs to 12 residues. CDR1 and CDR2 (germline): LGHDT, YNNKEL (reference sequence).

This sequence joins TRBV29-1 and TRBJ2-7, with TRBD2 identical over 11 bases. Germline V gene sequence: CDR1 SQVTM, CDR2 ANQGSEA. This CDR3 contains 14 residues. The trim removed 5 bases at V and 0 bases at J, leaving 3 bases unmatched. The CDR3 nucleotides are TGCAGCGTTACGGGACTAGCGGCCTCCTACGAGCAGTACTTC. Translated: CSVTGLAASYEQYF.

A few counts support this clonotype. The CDR3 sequence is CASSYSGWRVNTGELFF. CDR3 nucleotide sequence: TGTGCCAGCAGTTACTCTGGGTGGCGGGTAAACACCGGGGAGCTGTTTTTT. J is TRBJ2-2 and V is TRBV27; a possible D gene is TRBD2 (5 bases). Trimming took off 4 bases at V and 2 bases at J, with 17 bases between the two ends. The CDR3 has 17 residues. CDR1 and CDR2 from the germline V gene are MNHEY and SMNVEV (reference sequence).

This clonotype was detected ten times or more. The chain's CDR3 is CASSPRTGGETQYF. The CDR3 DNA sequence: TGTGCCAGCAGCCCACGGACAGGGGGGGAGACCCAGTACTTC. The chain joins TRBV11-3 to TRBJ2-5, with TRBD1 identical over 10 bases. The CDR3 consists of 14 residues. The V and J ends lost 5 bases and 5 bases, in that order; junction bases with no gene match: 5. CDR1 is SGHNT and CDR2 is YENEEA in the germline V gene.

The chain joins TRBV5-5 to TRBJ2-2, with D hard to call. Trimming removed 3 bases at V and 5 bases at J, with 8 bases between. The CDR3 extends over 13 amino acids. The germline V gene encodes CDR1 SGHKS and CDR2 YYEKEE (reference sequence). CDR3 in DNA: TGTGCCAGCAGCTCCCATGGAACCGGGGAGCTGTTTTTT. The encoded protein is CASSSHGTGELFF. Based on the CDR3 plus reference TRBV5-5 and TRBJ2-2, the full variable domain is DAGVTQSPTHLIKTRGQQVTLRCSPISGHKSVSWYQQVLGQGPQFIFQYYEKEERGRGNFPDRFSARQFPNYSSELNVNALLLGDSALYLCASSSHGTGELFFGEGSRLTVL.

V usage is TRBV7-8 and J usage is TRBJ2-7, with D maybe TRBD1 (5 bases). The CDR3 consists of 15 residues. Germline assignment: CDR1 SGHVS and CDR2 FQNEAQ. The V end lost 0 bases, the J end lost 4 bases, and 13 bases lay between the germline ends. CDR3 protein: CASSLAWPGSYEQYF. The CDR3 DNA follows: TGTGCCAGCAGCTTAGCCTGGCCAGGGTCTTACGAGCAGTACTTC.

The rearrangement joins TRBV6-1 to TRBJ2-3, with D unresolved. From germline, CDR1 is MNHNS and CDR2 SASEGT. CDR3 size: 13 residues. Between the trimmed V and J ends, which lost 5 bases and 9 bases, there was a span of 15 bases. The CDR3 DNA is TGTGCCAGCAGTATCAGTTTAGCTGACACGCAGTATTTT. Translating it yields CASSISLADTQYF.

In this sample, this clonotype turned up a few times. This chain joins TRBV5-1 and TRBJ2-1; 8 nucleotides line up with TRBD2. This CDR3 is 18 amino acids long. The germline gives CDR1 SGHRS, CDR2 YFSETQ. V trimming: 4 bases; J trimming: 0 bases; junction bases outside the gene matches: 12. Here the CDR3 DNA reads TGCGCCAGCAGCCCGCAGCCCCTAGCGGGCCGCTCCTACAATGAGCAGTTCTTC. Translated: CASSPQPLAGRSYNEQFF. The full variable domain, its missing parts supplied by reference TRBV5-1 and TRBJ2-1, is KAGVTQTPRYLIKTRGQQVTLSCSPISGHRSVSWYQQTPGQGLQFLFEYFSETQRNKGNFPGRFSGRQFSNSRSEMNVSTLELGDSALYLCASSPQPLAGRSYNEQFFGPGTRLTVL.

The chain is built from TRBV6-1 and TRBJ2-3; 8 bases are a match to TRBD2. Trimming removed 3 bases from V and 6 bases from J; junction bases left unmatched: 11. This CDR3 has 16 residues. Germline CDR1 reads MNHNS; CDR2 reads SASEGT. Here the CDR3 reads CASSDRYGRASDTQYF. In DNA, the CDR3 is TGTGCCAGCAGTGACCGGTACGGGAGGGCATCGGATACGCAGTATTTT.